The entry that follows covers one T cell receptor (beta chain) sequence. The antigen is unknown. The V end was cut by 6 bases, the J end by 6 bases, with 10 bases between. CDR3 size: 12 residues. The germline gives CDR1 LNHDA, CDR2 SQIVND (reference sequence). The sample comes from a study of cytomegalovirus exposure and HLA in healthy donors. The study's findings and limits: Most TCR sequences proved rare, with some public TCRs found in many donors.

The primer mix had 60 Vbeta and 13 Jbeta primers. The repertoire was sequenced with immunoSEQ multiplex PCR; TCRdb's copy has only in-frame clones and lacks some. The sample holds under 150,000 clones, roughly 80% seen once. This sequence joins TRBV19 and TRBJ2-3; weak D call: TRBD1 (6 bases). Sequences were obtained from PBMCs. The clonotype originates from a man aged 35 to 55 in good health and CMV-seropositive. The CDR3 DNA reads TGTGCCAGTAGGAAAACAGGGGATACGCAGTATTTT. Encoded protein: CASRKTGDTQYF.